This note documents a single T cell receptor (beta chain) sequence. This entry comes from a study of CD8 T cells in Susac syndrome. The RNA, roughly 0.45 to 1 ug, was put through reverse transcription using random hexamers. MiXCR, applied by TCRdb to the immunoSEQ multiplex PCR reads, yields one record per CDR3 protein. The sample lists about 64,000 distinct CDR3 sequences, roughly 94% occurring once. The CDR3 has 17 amino acids. Germline V lookup: CDR1 SGHRS, CDR2 YFSETQ. V lost 0 bases to trimming and J lost 3 bases, with 19 bases between them. V usage is TRBV5-1 and J usage is TRBJ2-7; TRBD2 is a possible D gene (6 bases). The clonotype originates from a human donor with multiple sclerosis. The sample was CD8+ T cells from PBMCs. DNA for the CDR3: TGCGCCAGCAGCTTGGCCGCGGTGCGCAGGCGGGACTACGAGCAGTACTTC. Translation: CASSLAAVRRRDYEQYF.